These T cell receptor beta chains were read from a single sample in a study of blood T cell repertoires in COVID-19. TCRdb's table, derived via immunoSEQ multiplex PCR, lists solely in-frame clones and lacks some. Counted here are around 170,000 clones, about 85% occurring once; the ten biggest clones make up approximately 7.7%. Sequencing input: PBMCs or T cells enriched from blood (not recorded which). The receptors shown here come from a woman between 45 and 60 years old who had recovered from COVID-19. CDR3s include the opening cysteine and the closing phenylalanine or tryptophan. Each record gives: V gene, D gene, clone size, J gene, CDR3 protein, CDR3 DNA. D genes are given only for firm matches. The size of a clone is reported for some rows only, either as once, few or many, or as a class for expanded clones.

v_call: TRBV5-6; d_call: TRBD1; clone_size: NA; j_call: TRBJ1-2; cdr3_aa: CASSLGTGPGGYTF; cdr3_nt: TGTGCCAGCAGCTTGGGGACAGGGCCGGGTGGCTACACCTTC
v_call: TRBV9; d_call: TRBD2; clone_size: NA; j_call: TRBJ2-5; cdr3_aa: CASSVVGRGGVETQYF; cdr3_nt: TGTGCCAGCAGCGTAGTGGGGCGGGGGGGCGTTGAGACCCAGTACTTC
v_call: TRBV5-1; d_call: TRBD2; clone_size: NA; j_call: TRBJ2-1; cdr3_aa: CASSLAAGGGDEQFF; cdr3_nt: TGCGCCAGCAGCTTGGCGGCGGGAGGGGGCGATGAGCAGTTCTTC
v_call: TRBV7-9; d_call: NA; clone_size: NA; j_call: TRBJ2-7; cdr3_aa: CASSPDSRDEQYF; cdr3_nt: TGTGCCAGCAGCCCCGACAGCAGGGACGAGCAGTACTTC
v_call: TRBV18; d_call: NA; clone_size: NA; j_call: TRBJ2-1; cdr3_aa: CASSRDLGNEQFF; cdr3_nt: TGTGCCAGCTCACGAGACCTAGGAAATGAGCAGTTCTTC
v_call: TRBV6-5; d_call: TRBD2; clone_size: NA; j_call: TRBJ2-1; cdr3_aa: CASCPAGGHPEQFF; cdr3_nt: TGTGCCAGCTGTCCTGCGGGGGGGCATCCTGAGCAGTTCTTC
v_call: TRBV4-2; d_call: TRBD2; clone_size: once; j_call: TRBJ2-5; cdr3_aa: CASSQGTEVAGGRETQYF; cdr3_nt: TGTGCCAGCAGCCAGGGGACTGAGGTAGCGGGAGGTAGAGAGACCCAGTACTTC
v_call: TRBV6-5; d_call: NA; clone_size: NA; j_call: TRBJ2-5; cdr3_aa: CASSYGGQGTTQYF; cdr3_nt: TGTGCCAGCAGTTACGGGGGACAAGGGACGACCCAGTACTTC
v_call: TRBV11-2; d_call: TRBD1; clone_size: NA; j_call: TRBJ2-7; cdr3_aa: CASSLGGQGPYEQYF; cdr3_nt: TGTGCCAGCAGCTTAGGGGGACAGGGGCCCTACGAGCAGTACTTC
v_call: TRBV5-6; d_call: NA; clone_size: NA; j_call: TRBJ1-2; cdr3_aa: CASSLVDRSYGYTF; cdr3_nt: TGTGCCAGCAGCTTGGTTGACAGAAGCTATGGCTACACCTTC
v_call: TRBV6-6; d_call: TRBD1; clone_size: NA; j_call: TRBJ1-1; cdr3_aa: CASSSTGTGVGAFF; cdr3_nt: TGTGCCAGCAGTTCTACCGGGACAGGAGTTGGAGCTTTCTTT
v_call: TRBV29-1; d_call: NA; clone_size: few; j_call: TRBJ1-1; cdr3_aa: CSVGVRADTEAFF; cdr3_nt: TGCAGCGTTGGGGTCAGGGCGGACACTGAAGCTTTCTTT
v_call: TRBV28; d_call: NA; clone_size: NA; j_call: TRBJ1-4; cdr3_aa: CASSLVGPTSEKLFF; cdr3_nt: TGTGCCAGCAGTTTGGTGGGCCCCACCTCGGAAAAACTGTTTTTT
v_call: TRBV7-6; d_call: TRBD1; clone_size: NA; j_call: TRBJ1-2; cdr3_aa: CASSDRAGSYGYTF; cdr3_nt: TGTGCCAGCAGCGACAGGGCTGGGAGCTATGGCTACACCTTC
v_call: TRBV7-3; d_call: TRBD1; clone_size: once; j_call: TRBJ2-3; cdr3_aa: CASSPGGQGAADTQYF; cdr3_nt: TGTGCCAGCAGTCCCGGGGGACAGGGGGCAGCAGATACGCAGTATTTT
v_call: TRBV7-2; d_call: TRBD2; clone_size: NA; j_call: TRBJ2-3; cdr3_aa: CASSSLGGGSTDTQYF; cdr3_nt: TGTGCCAGCAGCTCGCTTGGGGGGGGAAGCACAGATACGCAGTATTTT
v_call: TRBV5-1; d_call: TRBD2; clone_size: once; j_call: TRBJ2-2; cdr3_aa: CASTQGVGRGTTGELFF; cdr3_nt: TGCGCCAGCACCCAAGGTGTGGGGCGGGGGACCACCGGGGAGCTGTTTTTT
v_call: TRBV11-3; d_call: NA; clone_size: NA; j_call: TRBJ1-1; cdr3_aa: CASSPGQRNTEAFF; cdr3_nt: TGTGCCAGCAGCCCTGGACAGAGAAACACTGAAGCTTTCTTT
v_call: TRBV7-9; d_call: NA; clone_size: NA; j_call: TRBJ1-2; cdr3_aa: CASSLGEGRGYTF; cdr3_nt: TGTGCCAGCAGCTTAGGGGAGGGGAGAGGCTACACCTTC
v_call: TRBV6-2/TRBV6-3; d_call: TRBD2; clone_size: NA; j_call: TRBJ2-7; cdr3_aa: CASSIAGGTYEQYF; cdr3_nt: TGTGCCAGCAGCATAGCGGGAGGGACCTACGAGCAGTACTTC
v_call: TRBV7-9; d_call: TRBD1; clone_size: NA; j_call: TRBJ1-6; cdr3_aa: CASRQGTGGMNNSPLHF; cdr3_nt: TGTGCCAGCAGACAAGGGACAGGGGGTATGAATAATTCACCCCTCCACTTT
v_call: TRBV20-1; d_call: NA; clone_size: NA; j_call: TRBJ2-7; cdr3_aa: CSASSPGGTYEQYF; cdr3_nt: TGCAGTGCTAGTTCCCCCGGCGGAACTTACGAGCAGTACTTC
v_call: TRBV9; d_call: TRBD1; clone_size: NA; j_call: TRBJ1-3; cdr3_aa: CASSVEGDRAGNTIYF; cdr3_nt: TGTGCCAGCAGCGTAGAAGGGGACAGGGCTGGAAACACCATATATTTT
v_call: TRBV5-1; d_call: TRBD2; clone_size: NA; j_call: TRBJ2-1; cdr3_aa: CASSWSTSGTIDEQFF; cdr3_nt: TGCGCCAGCAGCTGGTCGACTAGCGGGACTATCGATGAGCAGTTCTTC
v_call: TRBV3-1/TRBV3-2; d_call: NA; clone_size: few; j_call: TRBJ1-6; cdr3_aa: CASSQDAVLEPLHF; cdr3_nt: TGTGCCAGCAGCCAAGATGCAGTGTTGGAGCCCCTCCACTTT
v_call: TRBV12-3/TRBV12-4; d_call: NA; clone_size: NA; j_call: TRBJ1-1; cdr3_aa: CASTPAGYTEAFF; cdr3_nt: TGTGCCAGCACCCCGGCAGGGTACACTGAAGCTTTCTTT
v_call: TRBV10-2; d_call: TRBD1; clone_size: NA; j_call: TRBJ2-1; cdr3_aa: CASNGQGAYNEQFF; cdr3_nt: TGCGCCAGCAACGGACAGGGCGCGTACAATGAGCAGTTCTTC
v_call: TRBV6-5; d_call: TRBD1; clone_size: NA; j_call: TRBJ1-1; cdr3_aa: CASSHTGDTEAFF; cdr3_nt: TGTGCCAGCAGCCACACAGGGGACACTGAAGCTTTCTTT
v_call: TRBV11-2; d_call: TRBD1; clone_size: NA; j_call: TRBJ2-6; cdr3_aa: CASSFDRGSGANVLTF; cdr3_nt: TGTGCCAGCAGCTTCGACAGGGGGTCTGGGGCCAACGTCCTGACTTTC
v_call: TRBV5-1; d_call: NA; clone_size: NA; j_call: TRBJ2-7; cdr3_aa: CASSLLGDEQYF; cdr3_nt: TGCGCCAGCAGCTTGCTCGGGGACGAGCAGTACTTC
v_call: TRBV5-1; d_call: TRBD2; clone_size: NA; j_call: TRBJ2-7; cdr3_aa: CASSSTSGSGYEQYF; cdr3_nt: TGCGCCAGCAGCTCAACTAGCGGGAGTGGCTACGAGCAGTACTTC
v_call: TRBV18; d_call: NA; clone_size: NA; j_call: TRBJ1-1; cdr3_aa: CASSPRRDTEAFF; cdr3_nt: TGTGCCAGCTCACCTCGGAGGGACACTGAAGCTTTCTTT
v_call: TRBV3-1/TRBV3-2; d_call: NA; clone_size: NA; j_call: TRBJ2-7; cdr3_aa: CASSQDNPDYGLEQYF; cdr3_nt: TGTGCCAGCAGCCAAGATAATCCGGACTACGGACTCGAGCAGTACTTC
v_call: TRBV7-2; d_call: NA; clone_size: NA; j_call: TRBJ2-5; cdr3_aa: CASSATREETQYF; cdr3_nt: TGTGCCAGCAGCGCTACTAGGGAAGAGACCCAGTACTTC
v_call: TRBV13; d_call: NA; clone_size: NA; j_call: TRBJ1-2; cdr3_aa: CASSLQGHNYGYTF; cdr3_nt: TGTGCCAGCAGCTTACAGGGACATAACTATGGCTACACCTTC
v_call: TRBV19; d_call: NA; clone_size: NA; j_call: TRBJ1-2; cdr3_aa: CASSISGLYGYTF; cdr3_nt: TGTGCCAGTAGTATTTCCGGACTCTATGGCTACACCTTC
v_call: TRBV28; d_call: NA; clone_size: NA; j_call: TRBJ2-1; cdr3_aa: CASSSESTTDYNEQFF; cdr3_nt: TGTGCCAGCAGCTCCGAATCCACGACAGACTACAATGAGCAGTTCTTC
v_call: TRBV27; d_call: NA; clone_size: NA; j_call: TRBJ1-4; cdr3_aa: CASSSKGLSNEKLFF; cdr3_nt: TGTGCCAGCAGTTCGAAGGGGCTGTCTAATGAAAAACTGTTTTTT
v_call: TRBV7-9; d_call: TRBD1; clone_size: NA; j_call: TRBJ2-4; cdr3_aa: CASSEGQGESKNIQYF; cdr3_nt: TGTGCCAGCAGCGAGGGACAGGGGGAGTCCAAAAACATTCAGTACTTC
v_call: TRBV28; d_call: TRBD1; clone_size: NA; j_call: TRBJ2-3; cdr3_aa: CASSGFQTGALTDTQYF; cdr3_nt: TGTGCCAGCAGTGGGTTCCAGACAGGGGCCCTCACAGATACGCAGTATTTT
v_call: TRBV4-1; d_call: TRBD1; clone_size: NA; j_call: TRBJ1-4; cdr3_aa: CASSQGVRDRNEKLFF; cdr3_nt: TGCGCCAGCAGCCAGGGGGTCCGGGACAGGAATGAAAAACTGTTTTTT
v_call: TRBV7-7; d_call: TRBD2; clone_size: NA; j_call: TRBJ2-5; cdr3_aa: CASSPERGQKGTQYF; cdr3_nt: TGTGCTAGCAGCCCCGAGCGGGGTCAAAAAGGGACCCAGTACTTC
v_call: TRBV14; d_call: NA; clone_size: NA; j_call: TRBJ1-2; cdr3_aa: CASSQGAGGLYGYTF; cdr3_nt: TGTGCCAGCAGCCAAGGTGCGGGGGGGCTCTATGGCTACACCTTC
v_call: TRBV7-9; d_call: NA; clone_size: NA; j_call: TRBJ2-5; cdr3_aa: CASSLGTATQYF; cdr3_nt: TGTGCCAGCAGCTTAGGTACAGCGACCCAGTACTTC
v_call: TRBV5-4; d_call: TRBD2; clone_size: NA; j_call: TRBJ2-3; cdr3_aa: CASSPRGGSLTDTQYF; cdr3_nt: TGTGCCAGCAGCCCCCGGGGGGGGAGTTTGACAGATACGCAGTATTTT
v_call: TRBV10-3; d_call: TRBD1; clone_size: NA; j_call: TRBJ1-3; cdr3_aa: CAIRDRDGGNTIYF; cdr3_nt: TGTGCCATCCGGGACAGGGATGGTGGAAACACCATATATTTT
v_call: TRBV19; d_call: TRBD1; clone_size: NA; j_call: TRBJ2-7; cdr3_aa: CATKQDRDRYEQYF; cdr3_nt: TGTGCCACAAAACAGGACAGGGATAGGTACGAGCAGTACTTC
v_call: TRBV7-9; d_call: TRBD1; clone_size: NA; j_call: TRBJ1-1; cdr3_aa: CASSRRQGGNTEAFF; cdr3_nt: TGTGCCAGCAGCCGCCGGCAGGGGGGGAACACTGAAGCTTTCTTT
v_call: TRBV4-3; d_call: TRBD1; clone_size: NA; j_call: TRBJ1-2; cdr3_aa: CASSQGSGGYGYTF; cdr3_nt: TGCGCCAGCAGCCAAGGCTCAGGGGGCTATGGCTACACCTTC
v_call: TRBV28; d_call: NA; clone_size: NA; j_call: TRBJ2-1; cdr3_aa: CASRLSGPQNEQFF; cdr3_nt: TGTGCCAGCAGACTTAGCGGCCCACAGAATGAGCAGTTCTTC
v_call: TRBV3-1/TRBV3-2; d_call: NA; clone_size: NA; j_call: TRBJ1-6; cdr3_aa: CASSRGGGPFSYNSPLHF; cdr3_nt: TGTGCCAGCAGCCGGGGAGGGGGACCTTTCTCCTATAATTCACCCCTCCACTTT
v_call: TRBV4-2; d_call: TRBD1; clone_size: NA; j_call: TRBJ1-1; cdr3_aa: CASSHADRGEAFF; cdr3_nt: TGTGCCAGCAGCCATGCTGACAGGGGTGAAGCTTTCTTT
v_call: TRBV9; d_call: TRBD1; clone_size: NA; j_call: TRBJ2-1; cdr3_aa: CASSVRQGGNLNEQFF; cdr3_nt: TGTGCCAGCAGCGTTAGACAGGGTGGTAATCTCAATGAGCAGTTCTTC
v_call: TRBV28; d_call: NA; clone_size: NA; j_call: TRBJ2-5; cdr3_aa: CASSLYGMEEKETQYF; cdr3_nt: TGTGCCAGCAGTTTATACGGGATGGAGGAGAAGGAGACCCAGTACTTC
v_call: TRBV27; d_call: TRBD1; clone_size: NA; j_call: TRBJ1-6; cdr3_aa: CASSLTTGVSSPLHF; cdr3_nt: TGTGCCAGCAGTTTGACTACAGGGGTAAGCTCACCCCTCCACTTT